This T cell receptor beta chain was captured in a study of cytomegalovirus exposure and HLA in healthy donors. Study-level points and caveats: Analysis performed later found more than 15,000 TCR beta sequences associated with HLA alleles at 0.05 false discovery rate. The study designated some 180 TCR beta chains cytomegalovirus-associated.

Vbeta (60) and Jbeta (13) primers were used in the PCR. Profiled with immunoSEQ multiplex PCR; TCRdb holds only in-frame clones, not every one. This sample has under 250,000 clones; 70% to 85% occur once, and the top ten carry around 4%. Concerning this clone itself: No antigen is known for it.

The sample taken for sequencing was PBMCs. The source of this sequence is a male donor in good health and CMV-seronegative.

Written as DNA, the CDR3 is TGTGCCAGCAGCATCAAGACAGGGGGCGCAGAAAAACTGTTTTTT. Its translation is CASSIKTGGAEKLFF. The chain combines TRBV6-1 with TRBJ1-4; 10 positions agree with TRBD1. The V gene's germline CDR1 is MNHNS and CDR2 SASEGT. The CDR3 runs to 15 residues. J was trimmed by 8 bases and V by 6 bases; bases with no gene match: 9.